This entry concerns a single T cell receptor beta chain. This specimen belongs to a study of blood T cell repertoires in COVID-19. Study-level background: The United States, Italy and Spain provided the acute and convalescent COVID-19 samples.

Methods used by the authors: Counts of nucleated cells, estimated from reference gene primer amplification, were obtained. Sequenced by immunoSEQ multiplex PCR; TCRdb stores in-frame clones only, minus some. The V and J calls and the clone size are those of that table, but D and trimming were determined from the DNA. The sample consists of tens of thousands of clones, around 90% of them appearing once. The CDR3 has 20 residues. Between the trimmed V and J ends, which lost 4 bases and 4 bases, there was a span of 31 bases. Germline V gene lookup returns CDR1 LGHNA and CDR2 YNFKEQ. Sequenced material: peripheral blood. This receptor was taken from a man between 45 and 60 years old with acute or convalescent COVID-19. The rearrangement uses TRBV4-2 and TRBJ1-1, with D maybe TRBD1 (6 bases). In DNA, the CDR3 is TGTGCCAGCAGCCCGCTACGGGGGGCCCAACAGGGACTGGAGAGCACTGAAGCTTTCTTT. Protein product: CASSPLRGAQQGLESTEAFF.